What follows are 6 T cell receptor beta chains derived from one specimen sequenced in a study of CD8 T cells in Susac syndrome (dated by TCRdb to about 2019). Preparation of the library involved the immunoSEQ multiplex PCR assay. RNA was extracted using the RNeasy kit, and about 0.5 to 1 ug of the RNA was reverse transcribed with random hexamers. The public reads were reprocessed in TCRdb via fastp at Q25 and MiXCR, keeping in-frame beta chains. Identical CDR3 proteins give one entry, which carries the most common genes and DNA. The sample data list around 300,000 distinct CDR3 sequences, and 85% of these were observed just once. The biggest ten clones account for around 0.2% of the sample. The specimen was CD8+ T cells from PBMCs. These receptors all stem from a human donor with multiple sclerosis.

The chain has TRBV4-3 and TRBJ2-7; maybe TRBD2 (6 bases). Germline-derived CDR1 and CDR2 are LGHNA and YSLEER. Trimming pared 0 bases from V and 2 bases from J, leaving 14 bases between. The CDR3 runs to 16 residues. The CDR3 coding sequence is TGCGCCAGCAGCCAAGAGTGGGTAGCGGTACCCTACGAGCAGTACTTC. Translated: CASSQEWVAVPYEQYF.

This rearrangement joins TRBV15 to TRBJ2-7, with 7 bases lining up with TRBD2. The CDR3 is 16 residues long. J was trimmed by 3 bases and V by 0 bases; bases with no gene match: 8. Per germline, CDR1 LNHNV and CDR2 YYDKDF (reference sequence). The chain's CDR3 is CATSRDLASGLYEQYF. CDR3 in DNA: TGTGCCACCAGCAGAGATCTGGCTAGCGGCCTCTACGAGCAGTACTTC.

This clonotype was seen a single time. V is TRBV20-1 and J is TRBJ2-4, with D uncertain. CDR1 is DFQATT and CDR2 is SNEGSKA in the germline V gene (reference sequence). The CDR3 runs to 13 residues. The CDR3 loop reads CSLRRPTQNIQYF. CDR3 nucleotide sequence: TGCAGCCTCAGGCGGCCTACTCAAAACATTCAGTACTTC.

The chain employs TRBV30 and TRBJ2-7; D not certain. The CDR3 has 13 amino acids. CDR1 and CDR2 (germline): GTSNPN, SVGIG (reference sequence). V lost 1 base, J lost 0 bases, and 7 bases lay in between. The CDR3 sequence: CAWSGISSYEQYF. Here the CDR3 DNA reads TGTGCCTGGAGTGGGATCAGCTCCTACGAGCAGTACTTC.

J is TRBJ2-2 and V is TRBV18; D possibly corresponds to TRBD2 (5 bases). Germline V gene data show CDR1 as KGHSH and CDR2 as LQKENI. The CDR3 is 16 amino acids. V shed 2 bases and J shed 0 bases, with 10 bases lying between them. The CDR3 DNA reads TGTGCCAGCTCACCAGTAGCGCGTACGAACACCGGGGAGCTGTTTTTT. This translates into CASSPVARTNTGELFF.

The chain has TRBV7-6 and TRBJ2-3; D is perhaps TRBD2 (6 bases). The V gene lost 2 bases and the J gene lost 0 bases, with 15 bases spanning the gap. Germline values: CDR1 SGHVS, CDR2 FNYEAQ. The CDR3 is made up of 17 amino acids. The CDR3 DNA reads TGTGCCAGCAGCTTAAACTTTGCGGGACGGAGCACAGATACGCAGTATTTT. Protein sequence: CASSLNFAGRSTDTQYF.